These 27 T cell receptor beta chains were sequenced from one sample in a study of blood T cell repertoires in COVID-19 (TCRdb year 2020). Receptors were amplified or captured by the immunoSEQ multiplex PCR assay. TCRdb took this table from immuneACCESS and kept in-frame rearrangements with V and J called. Such tables lack part of the clones; where checked against another copy, unresolved V genes explain under half of the gap, and the rest is unexplained. Recorded for this sample are 300,000 or so clones; roughly 90% of them occurred a single time. Clones ranked in the top ten supply approximately 2.5% of the sample. The sample taken for sequencing was PBMCs or T cells enriched from blood (not recorded which). All receptors come from a man aged 60 to 75 who had recovered from COVID-19.

This chain connects TRBV4-1 to TRBJ2-7; TRBD2 matches at 8 bases. There are 16 residues in the CDR3. Germline V gene sequence: CDR1 MGHRA, CDR2 YSYEKL. Losses at the gene ends were 4 bases for V and 1 base for J; bases not matched to a gene: 9. CDR3: CASSPSLAGISYEQYF. CDR3 in DNA: TGCGCCAGCAGCCCAAGTTTAGCGGGAATATCCTACGAGCAGTACTTC.

The chain recombines TRBV6-1 with TRBJ2-7, with 15 bases fitting TRBD2. V shed 4 bases and J 4 bases; nucleotides not matched to a gene: 5. Germline values: CDR1 MNHNS, CDR2 SASEGT. CDR3 length: 16 residues. The CDR3: CASSGSGTSGRYEQYF. The DNA of the CDR3 is TGTGCCAGCAGTGGCTCCGGGACTAGCGGGAGGTACGAGCAGTACTTC.

The table lists this clone with a count of one. This sequence joins TRBV9 and TRBJ1-2, with 9 bases matching TRBD1. The germline gives CDR1 SGDLS, CDR2 YYNGEE. The CDR3 runs to 15 residues. Trimming cost V 3 bases and J 4 bases; bases outside gene matches: 7. The CDR3 bases are TGTGCCAGCAGCGCAAGACAGGGGGTAAGCTATGGCTACACCTTC. Amino acids: CASSARQGVSYGYTF.

The V gene is TRBV7-9, the J gene TRBJ1-5; D possibly corresponds to TRBD1 (6 bases). There are 13 residues in the CDR3. The V gene lost 5 bases and the J gene lost 5 bases, with 10 bases spanning the gap. CDR1 is SEHNR and CDR2 is FQNEAQ in the germline V gene (reference sequence). The CDR3 coding sequence is TGTGCCAGCAGCACCCACAGGGATCAGCCCCAGCATTTT. Its translation: CASSTHRDQPQHF. Complete variable domain (other parts from reference TRBV7-9 and TRBJ1-5): DTGVSQNPRHKITKRGQNVTFRCDPISEHNRLYWYRQTLGQGPEFLTYFQNEAQLEKSRLLSDRFSAERPKGSFSTLEIQRTEQGDSAMYLCASSTHRDQPQHFGDGTRLSIL.

This clone appeared once. The chain combines TRBV30 with TRBJ1-2; 9 bases align to TRBD1. The CDR3 length is 16 residues. Germline V gene data show CDR1 as GTSNPN and CDR2 as SVGIG (reference sequence). The junction had 10 bases not matched to a gene; V was cut back by 0 bases and J by 5 bases. As DNA, the CDR3 is TGTGCCTGGAGTGTACGTTATACAGGGGGCGGTTATGGCTACACCTTC. Amino acid sequence: CAWSVRYTGGGYGYTF. Filled out from reference TRBV30 and TRBJ1-2, the complete variable domain reads SQTIHQWPATLVQPVGSPLSLECTVEGTSNPNLYWYRQAAGRGLQLLFYSVGIGQISSEVPQNLSASRPQDRQFILSSKKLLLSDSGFYLCAWSVRYTGGGYGYTFGSGTRLTVV.

Turning to this clone: Other DNA sequences in this specimen translate into the identical CDR3. V is TRBV18 and J is TRBJ2-7; D unclear. The CDR3 loop spans 13 amino acids. Trimming took 2 bases from V and 4 from J, leaving 9 bases between them. Germline V gene lookup returns CDR1 KGHSH and CDR2 LQKENI. The CDR3 loop is CASSPGQSYEQYF. DNA for the CDR3: TGTGCCAGCTCACCAGGGCAGAGTTACGAGCAGTACTTC. The whole variable domain, remainder taken from reference TRBV18 and TRBJ2-7, is NAGVMQNPRHLVRRRGQEARLRCSPMKGHSHVYWYRQLPEEGLKFMVYLQKENIIDESGMPKERFSAEFPKEGPSILRIQQVVRGDSAAYFCASSPGQSYEQYFGPGTRLTVT.

The chain is built from TRBV5-5 and TRBJ1-6; maybe TRBD1 (5 bases). There are 14 residues in the CDR3. CDR1 SGHKS and CDR2 YYEKEE come from the germline V gene (reference sequence). Trimming took 0 bases from V and 8 from J, leaving 9 bases between them. The DNA for the CDR3 is TGTGCCAGCAGCTTGGCAGGGTATGATTCACCCCTCCACTTT. Protein product: CASSLAGYDSPLHF.

The CDR3 protein is CASSLADRGSQYF. CDR3 nucleotides: TGTGCCAGCAGTTTAGCGGATCGGGGATCGCAGTACTTC. The chain joins TRBV12-3 or TRBV12-4 to TRBJ2-7, with D maybe TRBD2 (5 bases). V lost 0 bases, J lost 9 bases, and 12 bases lay in between. CDR3 size: 13 residues.

The V call is TRBV5-5, the J call TRBJ1-1; possibly TRBD1 for D (5 bases). CDR1 and CDR2 from the germline V gene are SGHKS and YYEKEE (reference sequence). V was trimmed by 6 bases and J by 1 base, leaving 22 bases between them. This CDR3 spans 17 amino acids. CDR3 DNA: TGTGCCAGCAACACTTTCCCTTGGACACCGGCGAACACTGAAGCTTTCTTT. Protein sequence: CASNTFPWTPANTEAFF.

The chain has TRBV9 and TRBJ1-6, with 8 nucleotides matching TRBD1. V shed 4 bases and J 8 bases; nucleotides not matched to a gene: 5. The germline V gene encodes CDR1 SGDLS and CDR2 YYNGEE. The CDR3 has 14 residues. In DNA form, the CDR3 reads TGTGCCAGCAGCACCGGACAGGGATATTCACCCCTCCACTTT. Protein product: CASSTGQGYSPLHF.

Only one count was recorded for this clone. The chain employs TRBV10-2 and TRBJ1-4; D gene unclear. The germline CDR1 and CDR2 sequences are WSHSY and SAAADI. This CDR3 is built from 13 residues. V gave up 5 bases and J gave up 2 bases, with 6 bases separating them. The chain's CDR3 is CASSRGTNEKLFF. DNA for the CDR3: TGCGCCAGCAGTCGCGGGACTAATGAAAAACTGTTTTTT.

This clone came up once. V usage is TRBV6-2 or TRBV6-3 and J usage is TRBJ1-1; TRBD1 matches at 10 bases. The V gene end was trimmed by 0 bases and the J gene end by 4 bases; junction bases not matched to a gene: 5. The germline CDR1 and CDR2 sequences are MNHEY and SVGEGT. The CDR3 covers 16 residues. The CDR3 bases are TGTGCCAGCAGTTACTCTAGGACAGGGGGATTCACTGAAGCTTTCTTT. As protein: CASSYSRTGGFTEAFF.

The V and J genes are TRBV30 and TRBJ2-7; 8 nucleotides match TRBD2. The CDR3 has 16 residues. Unmatched junction bases numbered 15, after V lost 4 bases and J lost 4 bases. Germline CDR1 GTSNPN, CDR2 SVGIG (reference sequence). CDR3: CAWTSGGARGRYEQYF. The CDR3 coding sequence is TGTGCCTGGACCTCCGGGGGGGCCAGAGGGAGATACGAGCAGTACTTC.

The chain joins TRBV28 to TRBJ1-2; D possibly corresponds to TRBD1 (5 bases). Germline CDR1 reads MDHEN; CDR2 reads SYDVKM. The length of the CDR3 is 12 residues. With 8 bases removed from V and 7 bases from J, the gap between germline ends came to 14 bases. CDR3 in amino acids: CASFGREGGYTF. The DNA of the CDR3 is TGTGCCAGCTTTGGCAGGGAAGGTGGCTACACCTTC.

This chain connects TRBV28 to TRBJ1-1; no definite D call. The CDR3 is 14 residues long. The germline gives CDR1 MDHEN, CDR2 SYDVKM. V dropped 10 bases and J dropped 10 bases, with 25 bases sitting between them. The CDR3 loop is CATYYYESYNVAFF. The CDR3 DNA sequence: TGTGCCACGTACTACTACGAATCGTATAATGTAGCTTTCTTT.

This clone was seen more than once but under ten times. The chain joins TRBV4-2 to TRBJ2-2; D perhaps matches TRBD2 (6 bases). V lost 1 base, J lost 5 bases, and 14 bases lay in between. The CDR3 contains 16 residues. Germline CDR1 reads LGHNA; CDR2 reads YNFKEQ. The CDR3 region has the DNA TGTGCCAGCAGCCAAGTTTCCGGGAGCCAGACCGGGGAGCTGTTTTTT. This sequence encodes CASSQVSGSQTGELFF.

The chain has TRBV30 and TRBJ1-5; D not certain. CDR3 length: 13 residues. Trimming took 2 bases from V and 3 from J, leaving 8 bases between them. CDR1 is GTSNPN and CDR2 is SVGIG in the germline V gene (reference sequence). CDR3 region: CAWSLRDNQPQHF. CDR3 in DNA: TGTGCCTGGAGTCTGCGGGACAATCAGCCCCAGCATTTT.

The CDR3 reads CASSEAAFSGKGDTQYF. For the CDR3, the DNA is TGTGCCAGCAGTGAAGCCGCGTTTAGCGGGAAGGGAGATACGCAGTATTTT. V and J are TRBV6-1 and TRBJ2-3; TRBD2 aligns across 8 bases. V dropped 0 bases and J dropped 5; count of bases not matched to a gene: 10. Looked up from germline, CDR1 is MNHNS and CDR2 is SASEGT. This CDR3 spans 17 amino acids.

J is TRBJ2-7 and V is TRBV2, with 10 bases identical to TRBD1. This CDR3 contains 15 residues. Per the germline V gene, CDR1 is SNHLY and CDR2 is FYNNEI. Trimming removed 7 bases from V and 0 bases from J; junction bases left unmatched: 6. This CDR3 reads CASKAGTGDSYEQYF. The CDR3 DNA sequence: TGTGCCAGCAAAGCTGGGACAGGGGACTCCTACGAGCAGTACTTC.

This chain links TRBV2 with TRBJ1-5; D is unresolved. CDR3 length equals 12 residues. Germline V lookup: CDR1 SNHLY, CDR2 FYNNEI. V was shortened by 6 bases and J by 3 bases, with 6 bases between the two germline ends. CDR3 DNA sequence: TGTGCCAGCAGAGGAGACAATCAGCCCCAGCATTTT. Residues: CASRGDNQPQHF.

This chain joins TRBV7-6 and TRBJ2-1; 8 nucleotides match TRBD1. CDR1 is SGHVS, CDR2 FNYEAQ, per germline. This CDR3 is 16 amino acids long. Unmatched junction bases numbered 8, after V lost 2 bases and J lost 5 bases. CDR3 nucleotide sequence: TGTGCCAGCAGCTTAAGACCAGGACAGGGTAACAATGAGCAGTTCTTC. Amino acids: CASSLRPGQGNNEQFF.

V is TRBV24-1 and J is TRBJ2-7; the match to TRBD1 covers 7 bases. The CDR3 has 15 amino acids. Germline V gives CDR1 KGHDR, CDR2 SFDVKD. The V and J ends lost 4 bases and 2 bases, in that order; junction bases with no gene match: 7. CDR3 bases: TGTGCCACCAGTGACGCGACAGGGATTCCCTACGAGCAGTACTTC. Translated, it gives CATSDATGIPYEQYF.

V gene TRBV30 combines with J gene TRBJ1-6; TRBD1 matches at 8 bases. The V segment lost 2 bases and the J segment 9 bases; nucleotides outside the gene matches: 3. Germline values: CDR1 GTSNPN, CDR2 SVGIG (reference sequence). The length of the CDR3 is 13 residues. CDR3 in DNA: TGTGCCTGGAGTCCGACAGGGGTTTCACCCCTCCACTTT. The encoded protein is CAWSPTGVSPLHF.

The V gene is TRBV5-5, the J gene TRBJ1-1; 7 nucleotides match TRBD1. This CDR3 contains 14 residues. The V gene's germline CDR1 is SGHKS and CDR2 YYEKEE (reference sequence). V lost 7 bases and J lost 0; bases outside the gene matches: 6. DNA of the CDR3: TGTGCCAGCGAAACCGGACAGGTGAACACTGAAGCTTTCTTT. It encodes CASETGQVNTEAFF.

The chain carries TRBV4-3 and TRBJ1-3; 9 bases fit TRBD1. CDR1 is LGHNA and CDR2 is YSLEER in the germline V gene. V dropped 0 bases and J dropped 1; count of bases not matched to a gene: 7. The CDR3 is made up of 18 amino acids. The DNA of the CDR3 is TGCGCCAGCAGCCAAGATCTTGCTGGGACAGGGTCTGGAAACACCATATATTTT. Translating it yields CASSQDLAGTGSGNTIYF.

The chain carries TRBV6-1 and TRBJ2-7; D is possibly TRBD1 (7 bases). V lost 2 bases and J lost 12, with 17 bases in between. CDR3 length: 13 amino acids. The germline V gene encodes CDR1 MNHNS and CDR2 SASEGT. The CDR3, as DNA: TGTGCCAGCAGTGAAAGGGGGGACAGACCTCCGTACTTC. This codes for CASSERGDRPPYF.

The chain recombines TRBV7-9 with TRBJ1-4; D uncertain. The CDR3 loop spans 12 amino acids. Between the trimmed V and J ends, which lost 5 bases and 8 bases, there was a span of 9 bases. CDR1 and CDR2 from the germline V gene are SEHNR and FQNEAQ (reference sequence). The CDR3 is CASSGEWEKLFF. The CDR3 coding sequence is TGTGCCAGCAGCGGGGAGTGGGAAAAACTGTTTTTT.